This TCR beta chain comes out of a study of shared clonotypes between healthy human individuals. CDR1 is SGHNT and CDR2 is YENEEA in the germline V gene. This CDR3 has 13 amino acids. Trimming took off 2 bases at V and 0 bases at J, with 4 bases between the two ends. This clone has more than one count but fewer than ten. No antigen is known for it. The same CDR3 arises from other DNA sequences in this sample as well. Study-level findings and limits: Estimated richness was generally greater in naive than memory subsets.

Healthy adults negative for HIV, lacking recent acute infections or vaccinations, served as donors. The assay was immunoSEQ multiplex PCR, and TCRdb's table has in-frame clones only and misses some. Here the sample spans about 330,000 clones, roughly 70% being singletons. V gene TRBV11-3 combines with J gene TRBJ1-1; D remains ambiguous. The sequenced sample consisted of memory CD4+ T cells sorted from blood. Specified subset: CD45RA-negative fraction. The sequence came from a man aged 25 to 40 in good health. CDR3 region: CASSLYMNTEAFF. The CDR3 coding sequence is TGTGCCAGCAGCTTATACATGAACACTGAAGCTTTCTTT.